This T cell receptor beta chain came from a study of regulatory T cells in long-lasting Graves disease. Time point indicated: newly diagnosed GD, antithyroid drugs for less than 3 months. After RNA was extracted from PBMCs, the TCR library was made from it. Graves' disease diagnoses followed American Thyroid Association guidelines. The germline V gene encodes CDR1 SGHKS and CDR2 YYEKEE (reference sequence). After removal of 5 bases from V and 5 bases from J, the junction contained 9 bases not matched to a gene. This CDR3 region has 15 residues. Library construction for TCR beta used iRepertoire HTBI primers and Arm-PCR of CDR3 regions. TCRdb reprocessed the multiplex PCR reads with MiXCR, giving one entry per CDR3 protein. The sample lists some 500,000 distinct CDR3 sequences; 16% were seen once. Study outcomes and limitations: Having few samples may have compromised the accuracy.

There are many counts of this clonotype. Its antigen is unknown. The sample was also reused in another study, on T cells in Graves' hyperthyroidism and ophthalmopathy. As reported in that work: The definition of stable Graves' hyperthyroidism was no ophthalmopathy progression within 18 months. A first-round RT-PCR of the TCR CDR3 used the HTBI primer set.

This receptor was identified in a woman aged 35-65 years with Graves disease. This specimen was peripheral blood mononuclear cells (PBMCs), taken at new diagnosis, from a patient treated with antithyroid drugs. J is TRBJ2-3 and V is TRBV5-5, with 9 bases aligning to TRBD1. The CDR3 protein is CASSDRDREVDTQYF. DNA of the CDR3: TGTGCCAGCAGTGACCGGGACAGGGAAGTAGATACGCAGTATTTT.